Below are 25 T cell receptor beta chains sequenced from a single sample in a study of CD8 T cells in ankylosing spondylitis. TCRdb re-derived calls from the 5' RACE reads in MiXCR, one entry per CDR3 protein. The data contain about 220,000 distinct CDR3 sequences, roughly 25% of them singletons. The specimen sequenced was blood, either unsorted or a sorted T cell fraction (not recorded which). The receptor source for this set is a male donor with ankylosing spondylitis or in good health (not recorded which).

In DNA, the CDR3 is TGTGCCAGCAGCGTAGATGTGGGTCGGTACGAGCAGTACTTC. This gives the protein CASSVDVGRYEQYF. This chain links TRBV9 with TRBJ2-7; D gene ambiguous. The V gene's germline CDR1 is SGDLS and CDR2 YYNGEE. The CDR3 covers 14 residues. With 0 bases removed from V and 4 bases from J, the gap between germline ends came to 11 bases. Variable domain in full (rest from reference TRBV9 and TRBJ2-7): DSGVTQTPKHLITATGQRVTLRCSPRSGDLSVYWYQQSLDQGLQFLIQYYNGEERAKGNILERFSAQQFPDLHSELNLSSLELGDSALYFCASSVDVGRYEQYFGPGTRLTVT.

This clonotype has ten or more counts. This chain uses TRBV12-3 or TRBV12-4 with TRBJ2-1; a weak D match, TRBD2 (6 bases). CDR3 length: 11 residues. Trimming removed 9 bases at V and 15 bases at J, with 18 bases between. Here the CDR3 DNA reads TGTGCCAGTAGCCTTGGAGGGCCTTCGTTCTTC. Translating gives CASSLGGPSFF.

Written as DNA, the CDR3 is TGTGCCAGCAGCTTGGTTCAAGGGACTGAAGCTTTCTTT. Protein: CASSLVQGTEAFF. The chain has TRBV5-6 and TRBJ1-1; D is unresolved. The germline gives CDR1 SGHDT, CDR2 YYEEEE. The CDR3 is 13 residues long. V lost 0 bases, J lost 5 bases, and 8 bases lay in between.

V gene TRBV12-3 or TRBV12-4 combines with J gene TRBJ1-2; D remains ambiguous. The V and J ends lost 5 bases and 9 bases respectively, with 10 bases between them. The CDR3 runs 11 residues. The CDR3: CASSTGLSYTF. The CDR3 coding sequence is TGTGCCAGCAGTACCGGCCTCAGCTACACCTTC.

This clonotype has a count of ten or more. CDR3 in DNA: TGTGCCAGCAGTGGGCAGGGCTACGAGCAGTACTTC. It yields the protein CASSGQGYEQYF. V usage is TRBV25-1 and J usage is TRBJ2-7, with D possibly TRBD1 on 5 matching bases. The CDR3 is 12 amino acids. Germline CDR1 MGHDK, CDR2 SYGVNS. Trimming took 4 bases from V and 3 from J, leaving 7 bases between them.

CDR3 loop: CASSLLAMSSYNEQFF. DNA for the CDR3: TGTGCCAGCAGTTTACTCGCGATGAGCTCCTACAATGAGCAGTTCTTC. V usage is TRBV12-3 or TRBV12-4 and J usage is TRBJ2-1; D unresolved. The CDR3 has 16 amino acids. V lost 2 bases and J lost 0, with 11 bases in between.

Ten or more counts support this clonotype. The rearrangement links TRBV12-3 or TRBV12-4 to TRBJ2-5; D is perhaps TRBD1 (6 bases). V gave up 1 base and J gave up 5 bases, with 14 bases separating them. The CDR3 loop spans 15 amino acids. CDR3 in DNA: TGTGCCAGCAGTTTAGGGGGACAATGGAACGAGACCCAGTACTTC. Encoded protein: CASSLGGQWNETQYF.

In its sample, this clonotype was seen a few times. The chain joins TRBV20-1 to TRBJ2-1; 7 positions agree with TRBD2. CDR3 length: 15 amino acids. The J segment lost 3 bases and the V segment lost 3 bases, leaving 8 bases of the junction unmatched. Germline CDR1 DFQATT, CDR2 SNEGSKA (reference sequence). CDR3 DNA: TGCAGTGCTAGTGAACGGGAGGCCGGCTACAATGAGCAGTTCTTC. Its translation is CSASEREAGYNEQFF.

V usage is TRBV10-3 and J usage is TRBJ2-1; 13 bases line up with TRBD2. Germline loops: CDR1 ENHRY, CDR2 SYGVKD. The CDR3 runs 14 residues. V lost 4 bases, J lost 10 bases, and 4 bases stayed unmatched. CDR3 residues: CAISGLAGGGEQFF. Here the CDR3 DNA reads TGTGCCATCAGTGGACTAGCGGGAGGTGGGGAGCAGTTCTTC.

The chain combines TRBV29-1 with TRBJ2-5; D ambiguous. CDR1 and CDR2 (germline): SQVTM, ANQGSEA. CDR3 length: 14 amino acids. Trimming shortened V by 0 bases and J by 5 bases, and 13 bases separated the two germline ends. The CDR3 reads CSVEDTPHMETQYF. In DNA, the CDR3 is TGCAGCGTTGAAGATACCCCCCATATGGAGACCCAGTACTTC.

The chain links TRBV28 to TRBJ2-4; 16 positions agree with TRBD2. The germline CDR1 and CDR2 sequences are MDHEN and SYDVKM. Trimming at V came to 8 bases and at J to 6 bases, leaving 7 bases not matched to a gene. This CDR3 comprises 16 residues. In nucleotides, the CDR3 is TGTGCCAGCGGGGGACTAGCGGGAGGGTGGGGAAACATTCAGTACTTC. Amino acid sequence: CASGGLAGGWGNIQYF.

This clonotype was picked up many times. The V call is TRBV6-5, the J call TRBJ1-4, with D maybe TRBD1 (6 bases). V was clipped by 2 bases and J by 4 bases, with 8 bases between them. This CDR3 has 14 amino acids. Germline V lookup: CDR1 MNHEY, CDR2 SVGAGI. The CDR3 sequence: CASSYGQRNEKLFF. The CDR3 DNA reads TGTGCCAGCAGTTACGGACAGCGTAATGAAAAACTGTTTTTT.

This clonotype was found many times. The chain has TRBV5-1 and TRBJ2-3, with D maybe TRBD1 (5 bases). The CDR3 has 14 residues. The germline V gene encodes CDR1 SGHRS and CDR2 YFSETQ. Trimming removed 1 base at V and 0 bases at J, with 6 bases between. In nucleotides, the CDR3 is TGCGCCAGCAGCTTGAAGGGGAGCACAGATACGCAGTATTTT. Protein: CASSLKGSTDTQYF.

Remarks on this clonotype: The conserved closing phenylalanine or tryptophan is absent in this CDR3, likely reflecting a read error. The chain carries TRBV29-1 and TRBJ2-5; TRBD2 matches at 7 bases. V trimming: 5 bases; J trimming: 4 bases; junction bases outside the gene matches: 16. This CDR3 comprises 16 residues. Germline CDR1 and CDR2: SQVTM and ANQGSEA. This CDR3 is CSVHIDSSGIGETQYY. In nucleotides, the CDR3 is TGCAGCGTTCATATCGACTCGAGCGGGATAGGAGAGACCCAGTACTAC.

This sequence joins TRBV20-1 and TRBJ2-1; 8 nucleotides match TRBD2. Germline CDR1 reads DFQATT; CDR2 reads SNEGSKA (reference sequence). Trimming removed 5 bases from V and 0 bases from J; junction bases left unmatched: 12. This CDR3 is built from 17 residues. CDR3 residues: CSALGTREDSSYNEQFF. For the CDR3, the DNA is TGCAGTGCTCTTGGGACTAGAGAAGATAGCTCCTACAATGAGCAGTTCTTC.

This clonotype was recorded at least ten times. CDR3 region: CASSFGAYSNYGYTF. The CDR3 bases are TGCGCCAGCAGCTTCGGGGCCTACTCTAACTATGGCTACACCTTC. The chain has TRBV5-1 and TRBJ1-2, with D perhaps matching TRBD1 (5 bases). This CDR3 region has 15 residues. Per the germline V gene, CDR1 is SGHRS and CDR2 is YFSETQ. V shed 2 bases and J shed 0 bases, with 11 bases lying between them.

The V call is TRBV20-1, the J call TRBJ2-1; D unclear. Germline V gene sequence: CDR1 DFQATT, CDR2 SNEGSKA (reference sequence). The CDR3 totals 12 residues. V lost 6 bases, J lost 1 base, and 7 bases lay in between. CDR3 residues: CSAPWSYNEQFF. In DNA, the CDR3 is TGCAGTGCCCCGTGGTCCTACAATGAGCAGTTCTTC.

The CDR3 spells CASSQEMGTSGRKDEQFF. The CDR3 DNA follows: TGCGCCAGCAGCCAAGAAATGGGGACTAGCGGGAGGAAGGATGAGCAGTTCTTC. The J gene is TRBJ2-1, the V gene TRBV4-1; TRBD2 aligns across 15 bases. Trimming took 0 bases from V and 8 from J; bases not matched to a gene: 8. The CDR3 contains 18 residues. Germline assignment: CDR1 MGHRA and CDR2 YSYEKL.

This clonotype was seen at least ten times. This rearrangement joins TRBV12-3 or TRBV12-4 to TRBJ1-6; D ambiguous. This CDR3 comprises 14 residues. Between the trimmed V and J ends, which lost 6 bases and 6 bases, there was a span of 12 bases. CDR3 sequence reads: CASSDEVRNSPLHF. The CDR3 nucleotides read TGTGCCAGCAGCGACGAAGTCCGTAATTCACCCCTCCACTTT.

This rearrangement joins TRBV5-6 to TRBJ1-3; D is ambiguous. V lost 0 bases to trimming and J lost 4 bases, with 8 bases between them. Germline lookup yields CDR1 SGHDT and CDR2 YYEEEE. This CDR3 comprises 14 residues. CDR3 residues: CASSLAGLGNTIYF. CDR3 nucleotides: TGTGCCAGCAGCTTGGCAGGACTAGGAAACACCATATATTTT.

The genes are TRBV12-3 or TRBV12-4 and TRBJ2-5; D remains ambiguous. The CDR3 runs 13 residues. V was pared by 3 bases and J by 6 bases, with 11 bases between. The CDR3 protein is CASSLGSFQTQYF. The CDR3 bases are TGTGCCAGCAGTTTGGGTAGCTTCCAGACCCAGTACTTC.

This clonotype appeared many times. The rearrangement uses TRBV2 and TRBJ2-7; 10 bases agree with TRBD2. This CDR3 contains 16 residues. Germline values: CDR1 SNHLY, CDR2 FYNNEI. J was trimmed by 6 bases and V by 5 bases; bases with no gene match: 13. The CDR3 sequence is CASSPQGLAGESEQYF. CDR3 nucleotides: TGTGCCAGCAGTCCCCAGGGGCTAGCGGGAGAGTCCGAGCAGTACTTC.

This clonotype was seen ten or more times. The chain is built from TRBV3-1 and TRBJ2-1, with 8 nucleotides matching TRBD2. V gave up 1 base and J gave up 4 bases; unmatched junction bases: 3. CDR1 is LGHDT, CDR2 YNNKEL, per germline (reference sequence). The CDR3 consists of 15 residues. The CDR3 reads CASSQGSSGYNEQFF. CDR3 nucleotides: TGTGCCAGCAGCCAAGGGTCTAGCGGGTACAATGAGCAGTTCTTC.

At least ten counts were recorded for this clonotype. The chain uses TRBV10-3 and TRBJ1-2; 9 nucleotides agree with TRBD1. V dropped 2 bases and J dropped 6; count of bases not matched to a gene: 4. Germline values: CDR1 ENHRY, CDR2 SYGVKD. This CDR3 has 14 residues. In DNA form, the CDR3 reads TGTGCCATCAGTGAGCCGACAGGGGGTAATGGCTACACCTTC. Translating it yields CAISEPTGGNGYTF.

This clonotype was seen ten or more times. The gene calls are TRBV20-1 and TRBJ1-1, with a possible D match to TRBD1 (5 bases). The CDR3 is 12 residues long. V was pared by 6 bases and J by 1 base, with 9 bases between. Per the germline V gene, CDR1 is DFQATT and CDR2 is SNEGSKA (reference sequence). DNA for the CDR3: TGCAGTGCATCGGGGACGAACACTGAAGCTTTCTTT. This translates into CSASGTNTEAFF.